Included here is one T cell receptor beta chain sequence, with context. Its antigen is not known. At one of its ends the junction is not consistent with the germline gene, which may arise from a read error. This CDR3 is 16 amino acids long. CDR1 is LGHNA and CDR2 is YSLEER in the germline V gene. This entry comes from a study of T cell responses to AZD1222 COVID-19 vaccine. Study as a whole: The study pooled second doses at about 4 or about 12 weeks. Study-wide points: Donors were mostly white British, more females; clonal diversity possibly underestimated. CD4 TCRs covered the whole spike, strongest at regions 160-218 and 743-854. In all cases, repertoires were sampled only after the peak T cell response.

Libraries were prepared by immunoSEQ multiplex PCR; TCRdb keeps only in-frame clonotypes and omits some of them. This table holds 100,000 to 150,000 clones, more than 75% found once. This clonotype was obtained from an adult in good health. The chain uses TRBV4-3 and TRBJ2-3; D may be TRBD2 (7 bases). The sequenced sample was peripheral blood, obtained on day 0 of AZD1222 vaccination. This CDR3 reads CARSRLTGGPPDTQYF. The CDR3 DNA reads as TGCGCCCGCAGCCGACTAACGGGGGGCCCGCCAGATACGCAGTATTTT.